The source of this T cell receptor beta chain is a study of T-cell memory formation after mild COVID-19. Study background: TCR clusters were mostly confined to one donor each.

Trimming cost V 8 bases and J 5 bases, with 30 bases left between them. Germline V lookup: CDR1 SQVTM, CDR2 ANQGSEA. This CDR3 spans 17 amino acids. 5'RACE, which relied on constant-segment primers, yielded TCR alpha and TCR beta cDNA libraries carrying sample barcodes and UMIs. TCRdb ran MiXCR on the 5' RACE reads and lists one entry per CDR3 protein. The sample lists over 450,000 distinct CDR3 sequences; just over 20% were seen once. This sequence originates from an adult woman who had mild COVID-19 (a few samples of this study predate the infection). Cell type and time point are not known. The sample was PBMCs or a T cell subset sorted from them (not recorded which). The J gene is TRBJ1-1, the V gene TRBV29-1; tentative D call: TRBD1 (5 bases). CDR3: CSPGPKPGPPGGTEAFF. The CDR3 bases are TGCAGCCCGGGGCCAAAACCGGGGCCACCCGGAGGAACTGAAGCTTTCTTT. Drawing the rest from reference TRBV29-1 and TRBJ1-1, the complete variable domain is SAVISQKPSRDICQRGTSLTIQCQVDSQVTMMFWYRQQPGQSLTLIATANQGSEATYESGFVIDKFPISRPNLTFSTLTVSNMSPEDSSIYLCSPGPKPGPPGGTEAFFGQGTRLTVV.